A selection of T cell receptor beta chains follows, all from one sample in a study of control samples from healthy donors and cancer patients. Sequencing used immunoSEQ multiplex PCR; TCRdb keeps in-frame clones, though not all of them. The sample has 130,000 to 150,000 clones, approximately 91% seen once. The specimen was blood. The origin of the receptors is a man younger than 45 in good health. The CDR3 runs from the conserved cysteine through the conserved F or W. A D gene is named only where the DNA matches it firmly.

TRBJ2-6,NA,TRBV29-1,TGCAGCGTTGCTGACGAGGGCTCTGGGGCCAACGTCCTGACTTTC,CSVADEGSGANVLTF
TRBJ2-7,NA,TRBV9,TGTGCCAGCAGCGCGTCCGGGGGATACGAGCAGTACTTC,CASSASGGYEQYF
TRBJ2-7,NA,TRBV5-6,TGTGCCAGCAGCTTGGTTCGGGGGTCAGTTAACTACGAGCAGTACTTC,CASSLVRGSVNYEQYF
TRBJ1-4,NA,TRBV19,TGTGCCAGTAGTATAAGTAGGGGCGATGCAGGAGGAAAACTGTTTTTT,CASSISRGDAGGKLFF
TRBJ2-7,NA,TRBV24-1,TGTGCCACCAGTGATCGTCGGGGGGCGGGTGAGCAGTACTTC,CATSDRRGAGEQYF
TRBJ1-2,NA,TRBV13,TGTGCCAGCAGCTTATTTCTAACAGGGACCCTCGATGGCTACACCTTC,CASSLFLTGTLDGYTF
TRBJ1-1,NA,TRBV29-1,TGCAGCGTTGAAGCGAACACTGAAGCTTTCTTT,CSVEANTEAFF
TRBJ2-7,NA,TRBV29-1,TGCAGCGTTGAAGATCGACGGTACGAGCAGTACTTC,CSVEDRRYEQYF
TRBJ1-5,NA,TRBV19,TGTGCCTCGGGGGCGGATCAGCCCCAGCATTTT,CASGADQPQHF
TRBJ1-1,TRBD1,TRBV7-2,TGTGCCAGCAGCCCAGCGGACAGGGGCACTGAAGCTTTCTTT,CASSPADRGTEAFF
TRBJ2-7,NA,TRBV27,TGTGCCAGCAGTTCTTACCCTTGGGCGGATTCCTACGAGCAGTACTTC,CASSSYPWADSYEQYF
TRBJ2-3,NA,TRBV5-1,TGCGCCAGCAGCCAAGGACAGCAGGTGAATACGCAGTATTTT,CASSQGQQVNTQYF
TRBJ2-1,TRBD2,TRBV24-1,TGTGCCACCAGTGATTTGCCCGGGACTAGTCACTACAATGAGCAGTTCTTC,CATSDLPGTSHYNEQFF
TRBJ2-1,TRBD1,TRBV4-3,TGCGCCAGCAGCCAAGATCGACAGGGGGCCTTGGAGCAGTTCTTC,CASSQDRQGALEQFF
TRBJ1-4,NA,TRBV5-4,TGTGCCAGCAGCTCGGCAGGGGTCGAAAAACTGTTTTTT,CASSSAGVEKLFF
TRBJ1-6,TRBD1,TRBV9,TGTGCCAGCAGCGTAGCAGGGGGGGATTCACCCCTCCACTTT,CASSVAGGDSPLHF
TRBJ1-2,TRBD1,TRBV19,TGTGCCAGTAGTGACAGGGGGCTAGGGGGCTACACCTTC,CASSDRGLGGYTF
TRBJ2-1,NA,TRBV11-2,TGTGCCAGCAGCTTCCAGTACAATGAGCAGTTCTTC,CASSFQYNEQFF
TRBJ2-3,NA,TRBV5-5,TGTGCCAGCAGCTTATATCCGGGGGGCACAGATACGCAGTATTTT,CASSLYPGGTDTQYF
TRBJ1-1,NA,TRBV11-3,TGTGCCAGCAGGTACCAGGAATCTGAAGCTTTCTTT,CASRYQESEAFF
TRBJ1-2,NA,TRBV6-5,TGTGCCAGCAGTTACTCGACGACAGCTTATGGCTACACCTTC,CASSYSTTAYGYTF
TRBJ2-7,TRBD2,TRBV19,TGTGCCAGTAGTATGGGTAGCGGGGCCTACGAGCAGTACTTC,CASSMGSGAYEQYF